Below are 31 T cell receptor beta chains sequenced from a single sample in a study of shared clonotypes between healthy human individuals. Measured with immunoSEQ multiplex PCR; TCRdb has only the in-frame clones, and not every one. The sample shows 2 million to 3 million clones, approximately 90% of them seen only once. Material for sequencing was naive CD4+ T cells sorted from blood. Specified subset: CD45RA+ positively selected. The origin of the receptors is a man aged 18 to 29 in good health.

The CDR3 spells CASSQGRATNTGELFF. CDR3 in DNA: TGTGCCAGCAGCCAGGGCCGTGCAACGAACACCGGGGAGCTGTTTTTT. The chain employs TRBV5-5 and TRBJ2-2, with D maybe TRBD1 (5 bases). Looked up from germline, CDR1 is SGHKS and CDR2 is YYEKEE (reference sequence). Trimming pared 4 bases from V and 0 bases from J, leaving 13 bases between. The CDR3 contains 16 residues.

A note on this clone: The identical CDR3 is also encoded by other nucleotide sequences in the sample. The chain carries TRBV6-5 and TRBJ1-2; possible D gene TRBD1, 6 bases. V lost 8 bases and J 0 bases, leaving 13 bases between the germline ends. Germline V gives CDR1 MNHEY, CDR2 SVGAGI. The CDR3 totals 14 residues. CDR3 region: CASRRGGPNYGYTF. The DNA of the CDR3 is TGTGCCAGCCGCCGGGGGGGGCCTAACTATGGCTACACCTTC.

The J gene is TRBJ1-1, the V gene TRBV9; D gene uncertain. The CDR3 extends over 14 amino acids. The ends were cut back, 1 base at V and 7 bases at J, with 14 bases in the middle. CDR1 is SGDLS, CDR2 YYNGEE, per germline. The CDR3 sequence is CASSVIGITGEAFF. Here the CDR3 DNA reads TGTGCCAGCAGCGTAATTGGGATAACCGGTGAAGCTTTCTTT.

This clone was recorded only once. J is TRBJ2-7 and V is TRBV2; D assignment may be TRBD1 or TRBD2 (5 bases each). V lost 6 bases, J lost 4 bases, and 10 bases lay in between. The CDR3 is 12 residues long. Per germline, CDR1 SNHLY and CDR2 FYNNEI. This CDR3 reads CASRRDEYEQYF. CDR3 bases: TGTGCCAGCAGGAGGGACGAGTACGAGCAGTACTTC.

The genes are TRBV7-9 and TRBJ2-3; D unresolved. The CDR3 totals 16 residues. The germline CDR1 and CDR2 sequences are SEHNR and FQNEAQ (reference sequence). V gave up 3 bases and J gave up 0 bases, with 13 bases separating them. The DNA of the CDR3 is TGTGCCAGCAGCTTCTCTTTTGTGTCTAGCACAGATACGCAGTATTTT. Protein product: CASSFSFVSSTDTQYF.

This clone has a single count. The V and J genes are TRBV11-2 and TRBJ1-3, with 7 bases that match TRBD1. V shed 5 bases and J 10 bases; nucleotides not matched to a gene: 8. Per germline, CDR1 SGHAT and CDR2 FQNNGV. The CDR3 sequence is 13 residues long. The chain's CDR3 is CASSRYRGGTIYF. DNA for the CDR3: TGTGCCAGCAGCCGGTACAGGGGAGGTACCATATATTTT.

This chain uses TRBV14 with TRBJ2-1; 10 positions agree with TRBD2. The V gene's germline CDR1 is SGHDN and CDR2 FVKESK. With 4 bases clipped from V and 0 bases from J, the junction kept 6 bases outside the gene matches. This CDR3 comprises 17 residues. Written as DNA, the CDR3 is TGTGCCAGCAGCCGCCTAGCGGGGGTGAGCTCCTACAATGAGCAGTTCTTC. Its protein product is CASSRLAGVSSYNEQFF.

The chain has TRBV9 and TRBJ1-4; the D is unclear. V was cut by 4 bases and J by 4 bases, with 11 bases left in between. CDR3 length equals 14 residues. The germline CDR1 and CDR2 sequences are SGDLS and YYNGEE. CDR3 amino acids: CASSPLTGNEKLFF. The CDR3 DNA reads as TGTGCCAGCAGCCCCCTGACGGGTAATGAAAAACTGTTTTTT.

The DNA of the CDR3 is TGTGCCAGCAGCAGGGGGACTAGCGGTTCCTACAATGAGCAGTTCTTC. Protein: CASSRGTSGSYNEQFF. This chain connects TRBV7-9 to TRBJ2-1; 11 bases are a match to TRBD2. CDR1 and CDR2 (germline): SEHNR, FQNEAQ (reference sequence). The length of the CDR3 is 16 residues. The J segment lost 1 base and the V segment lost 5 bases, leaving 4 bases of the junction unmatched.

The V gene is TRBV10-1, the J gene TRBJ2-3; D is perhaps TRBD2 (5 bases). Germline V gene lookup returns CDR1 WNHNN and CDR2 SYGVQD (reference sequence). CDR3 length: 14 amino acids. V was cut by 2 bases and J by 3 bases, with 9 bases left in between. The CDR3, as DNA: TGCGCCAGCAGTGAGGACTGGAGGACAGATACGCAGTATTTT. Translation: CASSEDWRTDTQYF.

This clone was seen only once. This chain joins TRBV5-1 and TRBJ1-3, with D uncertain. The CDR3 runs 16 residues. Germline-derived CDR1 and CDR2 are SGHRS and YFSETQ. Trimming left V 4 bases short and J 0 bases short, with 14 bases between. This chain's CDR3 is CASSLLTADSGNTIYF. The CDR3 nucleotides are TGCGCCAGCAGCCTCTTAACCGCGGACTCTGGAAACACCATATATTTT.

The genes are TRBV5-1 and TRBJ1-2; TRBD1 agrees at 7 bases. CDR3 length: 15 amino acids. Germline V CDR1 and CDR2: SGHRS, YFSETQ. V lost 4 bases to trimming and J lost 6 bases; unmatched junction nucleotides: 12. The CDR3 spells CASSPAVNRGDGYTF. DNA of the CDR3: TGCGCCAGCAGCCCGGCGGTCAACAGGGGCGATGGCTACACCTTC.

This chain uses TRBV10-2 with TRBJ1-4; D is uncertain. Trimming removed 3 bases from V and 7 bases from J, with 12 bases in between. Germline-derived CDR1 and CDR2 are WSHSY and SAAADI. The CDR3 runs 14 residues. The CDR3 region has the DNA TGCGCCAGCAGTGATCAGGTTCAACTTGAAAAACTGTTTTTT. This gives the protein CASSDQVQLEKLFF.

This clone has more than one count but fewer than ten. This rearrangement joins TRBV27 to TRBJ1-5; no firm D call. The CDR3 loop spans 15 amino acids. Trimming removed 5 bases from V and 7 bases from J, with 18 bases in between. Germline CDR1 MNHEY, CDR2 SMNVEV (reference sequence). The CDR3 DNA follows: TGTGCCAGCAGTCTGATGCCCGTGGGTGGACAGCCCCAGCATTTT. This codes for CASSLMPVGGQPQHF.

Points on this clone: At one boundary the junction diverges from the germline segment, which might be a read error. The chain employs TRBV6-5 and TRBJ2-2; weak D call: TRBD1 (6 bases). Germline loops: CDR1 MNHEY, CDR2 SVGAGI. The CDR3 loop spans 14 amino acids. CDR3 amino acids: CASSSGQFTGELFF. CDR3 bases: TGTGCCAGTAGTTCCGGACAGTTCACCGGGGAGCTGTTTTTT.

The chain combines TRBV7-2 with TRBJ2-3, with 7 bases that match TRBD2. The length of the CDR3 is 19 residues. The junction had 16 bases not matched to a gene; V was cut back by 4 bases and J by 0 bases. From germline, CDR1 is SGHTA and CDR2 FQGNSA. This chain's CDR3 is CASSWDGGRIAGSTDTQYF. Written as DNA, the CDR3 is TGTGCCAGCAGCTGGGACGGGGGTCGGATAGCGGGCAGCACAGATACGCAGTATTTT.

The chain joins TRBV5-4 to TRBJ1-2; possible D gene TRBD1, 6 bases. The CDR3 is 18 residues long. Per germline, CDR1 SGHNT and CDR2 YYREEE (reference sequence). The V and J ends lost 1 base and 3 bases respectively, with 22 bases between them. The CDR3 region has the DNA TGTGCCAGCAGCTTGACAGGGTTTTGGGGGCGCGGGGACTATGGCTACACCTTC. Protein product: CASSLTGFWGRGDYGYTF.

CDR3 bases: TGTGCCAACCCGGGGGCGGTACCCTCCTACGAGCAGTACTTC. This gives the protein CANPGAVPSYEQYF. This chain joins TRBV9 and TRBJ2-7; D tentatively fits TRBD1 or TRBD2 (6 bases each). The CDR3 loop spans 14 amino acids. Germline lookup yields CDR1 SGDLS and CDR2 YYNGEE. Deletions cut 9 bases from V and 0 bases from J, with 16 bases between.

J is TRBJ2-7 and V is TRBV6-1; 11 bases align to TRBD2. Per the germline V gene, CDR1 is MNHNS and CDR2 is SASEGT. The ends lost 5 bases at V and 4 bases at J; junction bases unmatched: 4. This CDR3 spans 14 amino acids. CDR3 DNA sequence: TGTGCCAGCAGTCAGGGACTAGCGGAATACGAGCAGTACTTC. Protein: CASSQGLAEYEQYF.

This clone has only one observation. J is TRBJ2-3 and V is TRBV28; D is possibly TRBD1 or TRBD2 (5 bases each). CDR1 and CDR2 from the germline V gene are MDHEN and SYDVKM. CDR3 length: 14 residues. V was pared by 2 bases and J by 6 bases, with 12 bases between. CDR3 protein: CASSLGTTQDTQYF. The CDR3 nucleotides read TGTGCCAGCAGTTTAGGGACCACCCAGGATACGCAGTATTTT.

V usage is TRBV29-1 and J usage is TRBJ2-6; 8 bases agree with TRBD1. The germline V gene has CDR1 SQVTM and CDR2 ANQGSEA. Trimming took 1 base from V and 0 from J; bases not matched to a gene: 5. The CDR3 extends over 17 amino acids. CDR3 coding DNA: TGCAGCGTTGAAGCCGGGACAGGTATCTCTGGGGCCAACGTCCTGACTTTC. Translating gives CSVEAGTGISGANVLTF. The full variable domain, rest sourced from reference TRBV29-1 and TRBJ2-6, is SAVISQKPSRDICQRGTSLTIQCQVDSQVTMMFWYRQQPGQSLTLIATANQGSEATYESGFVIDKFPISRPNLTFSTLTVSNMSPEDSSIYLCSVEAGTGISGANVLTFGAGSRLTVL.

The chain uses TRBV6-1 and TRBJ2-2; D might be TRBD1 or TRBD2, each matching 5 bases. The CDR3 spans 14 residues. The V end was cut by 7 bases, the J end by 5 bases, with 14 bases between. CDR1 is MNHNS, CDR2 SASEGT, per germline. The CDR3 spells CASIPPGPTGELFF. CDR3 nucleotide sequence: TGTGCCAGCATTCCCCCGGGGCCGACCGGGGAGCTGTTTTTT.

The rearrangement uses TRBV19 and TRBJ1-2; 7 bases are a match to TRBD1. From germline, CDR1 is LNHDA and CDR2 SQIVND (reference sequence). The CDR3 length is 14 residues. J gave up 6 bases and V 4 bases, and 8 bases lay outside the gene matches. CDR3: CASSKLQGLDGYTF. The DNA for the CDR3 is TGTGCCAGTAGTAAACTACAGGGGTTGGATGGCTACACCTTC.

The chain carries TRBV7-9 and TRBJ1-4; possible D gene TRBD1, 6 bases. Germline lookup yields CDR1 SEHNR and CDR2 FQNEAQ (reference sequence). This CDR3 region has 15 residues. V gave up 6 bases and J gave up 7 bases, with 18 bases separating them. DNA for the CDR3: TGTGCCAGCAGTTTTATGCAGGGGTTAGCTGAAAAACTGTTTTTT. This codes for CASSFMQGLAEKLFF.

The table lists this clone with many counts. V usage is TRBV7-6 and J usage is TRBJ2-2; D is uncertain. The length of the CDR3 is 14 residues. Trimming removed 6 bases from V and 4 bases from J, with 12 bases in between. Germline V CDR1 and CDR2: SGHVS, FNYEAQ. Here the CDR3 DNA reads TGTGCCAGCAGTGCCCCATCCGCCACCGGGGAGCTGTTTTTT. Translating it yields CASSAPSATGELFF. Full variable domain (outside the CDR3, taken from reference TRBV7-6 and TRBJ2-2): GAGVSQSPRYKVTKRGQDVALRCDPISGHVSLYWYRQALGQGPEFLTYFNYEAQQDKSGLPNDRFSAERPEGSISTLTIQRTEQRDSAMYRCASSAPSATGELFFGEGSRLTVL.

This chain joins TRBV2 and TRBJ2-1; D call uncertain. The CDR3 contains 17 residues. Trimming removed 5 bases at V and 4 bases at J, with 21 bases between. CDR1 and CDR2 from the germline V gene are SNHLY and FYNNEI. The DNA for the CDR3 is TGTGCCAGCAGTTGGAACGGAGTAGGGTTGTCTTACAATGAGCAGTTCTTC. Translation: CASSWNGVGLSYNEQFF.

V is TRBV10-3 and J is TRBJ1-2, with D possibly being TRBD1 (5 bases). V was pared by 3 bases and J by 8 bases, with 19 bases between. Germline CDR1 reads ENHRY; CDR2 reads SYGVKD. The CDR3 extends over 15 amino acids. CDR3 residues: CAISDSKGWKGGYTF. The CDR3 DNA sequence: TGTGCCATCAGTGATTCGAAGGGGTGGAAGGGGGGCTACACCTTC.

The chain uses TRBV5-1 and TRBJ2-5; TRBD2 might be the D (6 bases). Trimming removed 0 bases at V and 5 bases at J, with 17 bases between. There are 16 residues in the CDR3. Germline-derived CDR1 and CDR2 are SGHRS and YFSETQ. The DNA of the CDR3 is TGCGCCAGCAGCTTGGCCGGGGGACTCCATGGGGAGACCCAGTACTTC. Translated, it gives CASSLAGGLHGETQYF.

The V and J genes are TRBV6-6 and TRBJ1-1, with D tentatively TRBD1 (6 bases). Germline V lookup: CDR1 MNHNY, CDR2 SVGAGI (reference sequence). Trimming left V 5 bases short and J 1 base short, with 11 bases between. The CDR3 length is 14 residues. CDR3 sequence (DNA): TGTGCCAGCAGTCTCAAGGGGGGGAACACTGAAGCTTTCTTT. The encoded protein is CASSLKGGNTEAFF.

The rearrangement uses TRBV16 and TRBJ1-1; 8 bases fit TRBD1. V was clipped by 4 bases and J by 5 bases; unmatched bases: 9. CDR1 is KGHSY, CDR2 FQNENV, per germline. The CDR3 is made up of 15 amino acids. CDR3: CASSRSDRVGTEAFF. The CDR3 coding sequence is TGTGCCAGCAGCCGATCGGACAGGGTCGGAACTGAAGCTTTCTTT.

V gene TRBV5-4 combines with J gene TRBJ1-4, with 7 bases fitting TRBD1. Per germline, CDR1 SGHNT and CDR2 YYREEE (reference sequence). J gave up 5 bases and V 3 bases, and 10 bases lay outside the gene matches. This CDR3 has 16 amino acids. CDR3 coding DNA: TGTGCCAGCAGCTACGAACGGACAGGCTCAAATGAAAAACTGTTTTTT. Its protein is CASSYERTGSNEKLFF.